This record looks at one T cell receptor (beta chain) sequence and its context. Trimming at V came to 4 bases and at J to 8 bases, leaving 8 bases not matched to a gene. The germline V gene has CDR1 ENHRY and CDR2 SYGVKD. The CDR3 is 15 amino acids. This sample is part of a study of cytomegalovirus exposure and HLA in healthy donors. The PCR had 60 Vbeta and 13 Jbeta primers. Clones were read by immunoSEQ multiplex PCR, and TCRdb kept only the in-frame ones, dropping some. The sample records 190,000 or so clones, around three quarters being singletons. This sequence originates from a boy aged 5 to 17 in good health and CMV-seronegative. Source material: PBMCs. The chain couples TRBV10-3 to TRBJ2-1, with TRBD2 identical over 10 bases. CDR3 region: CAISGESSGSYEQFF. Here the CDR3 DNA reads TGTGCCATCAGTGGGGAGTCTAGCGGGAGCTATGAGCAGTTCTTC.